This T cell receptor beta chain was profiled in a study of identical twins. Overall study findings and caveats: Out-of-frame alpha sequences common to twins exhibited a surplus of low generation probability.

The CDR3 length is 16 residues. V lost 2 bases, J lost 2 bases, and 5 bases stayed unmatched. The germline gives CDR1 LNHDA, CDR2 SQIVND (reference sequence). Comments on this clonotype: Its target is unknown.

MiXCR was run by TCRdb on the 5' RACE reads, yielding one entry per CDR3 protein. The sample holds 200,000 to 300,000 distinct CDR3 sequences, 10% to 13% seen once. The clonotype originates from a man in his fifties or sixties in good health. This rearrangement joins TRBV19 to TRBJ1-5; 8 positions agree with TRBD1. The sequenced material came from memory T cells sorted from blood. The DNA of the CDR3 is TGTGCCAGTAGTATACGCAGGGGGCGAGGCAATCAGCCCCAGCATTTT. The encoded protein is CASSIRRGRGNQPQHF.